This T cell receptor (beta chain) was obtained from a study of control samples from healthy donors and cancer patients. This CDR3 is 16 amino acids long. Germline V lookup: CDR1 SGHAT, CDR2 FQNNGV. The germline V and J ends were trimmed by 0 bases and 0 bases, with 10 bases remaining between them. Produced via immunoSEQ multiplex PCR; TCRdb's table is partial and in-frame only. The sample lists roughly 83,000 clones, roughly 78% occurring once. This chain uses TRBV11-2 with TRBJ2-3; tentative D call: TRBD2 (5 bases). Sequenced sample: blood. The receptor comes from an older woman in good health. The CDR3 sequence: CASSLDAGVSTDTQYF. The CDR3 nucleotides read TGTGCCAGCAGCTTAGATGCGGGCGTCAGCACAGATACGCAGTATTTT.